This T cell receptor beta chain was observed in a study of early T cells in non-severe SARS-CoV-2 infection (dated by TCRdb to about 2021). In terms of the full investigation: Bulk RNA from unsorted whole blood was used for TCR sequencing, so alpha and beta chains could not be paired.

The investigation overall reported the following: VDJdb matching was skewed toward anti-spike CD8 responses and likely underestimated virus-specific expansions by missing private and CD4 specificities.

Receptor libraries were prepared by 5' RACE. TCRdb shows the sequencer as NextSeq 500. In the TCR library protocol, unique molecular identifiers were attached to individual cDNA molecules to correct for PCR bias and sequencing error. TCR alpha and beta chains were both sequenced, and the abundances of alpha and beta sequences in each sample were closely correlated with each other. From the authors' description of their analysis: Decombinator V4 was used to perform V gene, J gene and CDR3 annotation of TCR sequences. TCRs were defined as expanded if a significant change between any two time points was detected under a Poisson model with p below 0.0001. TCR abundances were normalised to the total number of TCRs sequenced in each sample and reported as counts per million. MAIT TCRs were defined by TRAV1-2 paired with TRAJ12, TRAJ20 or TRAJ33, and iNKT TCRs by TRAV10 paired with TRAJ18. VDJdb, accessed 1 November 2021, was searched for CMV, EBV and SARS-CoV-2 annotated TCRs, with TCRs annotated for multiple antigens excluded. TCRdb reprocessing: public reads trimmed at Q25 with fastp, clones called with MiXCR, in-frame beta chains kept. A single entry per CDR3 protein holds the most common genes and DNA from its merged rows. The authors' filters were not applied to this entry. The sample contains about 69,000 distinct CDR3 sequences, about an eighth of them found a single time. The ten largest clones take up about 6% of the sample.

A case-control design nested within a healthcare worker cohort in London, UK, was used, with weekly nasopharyngeal swab PCR tests and blood sampling performed. Healthcare workers were recruited between 23 and 31 March 2020, during the week of the UK lockdown, and were followed weekly for up to 16 weeks. This clonotype was detected ten times or more. Its target antigen remains unknown. Base qualities are not at hand, and no much larger clone is one base apart. Looking up the germline V gene (reference sequence) yields CDR1 SEHNR and CDR2 FQNEAQ. Inclusive of the bounding cysteine and phenylalanine, the CDR3 is 18 residues long. The entry retains the CDR3 DNA only, 54 bases that are in frame from base 1. V trim: 2 bases; J trim: 0 bases; unmatched bases: 9.

Recombination connected TRBV7-9 to TRBJ2-7; 11 of the junction bases match TRBD1. This specimen was whole blood, taken at baseline. This clonotype was sampled from an adult who was a healthcare worker with PCR-confirmed SARS-CoV-2 infection or an uninfected control (not recorded which). In nucleotides, the sequence is TGTGCCAGCAGCTTACGGACAGGGGGCTCTTTAAGCTCCTACGAGCAGTACTTC. It translates as CASSLRTGGSLSSYEQYF.